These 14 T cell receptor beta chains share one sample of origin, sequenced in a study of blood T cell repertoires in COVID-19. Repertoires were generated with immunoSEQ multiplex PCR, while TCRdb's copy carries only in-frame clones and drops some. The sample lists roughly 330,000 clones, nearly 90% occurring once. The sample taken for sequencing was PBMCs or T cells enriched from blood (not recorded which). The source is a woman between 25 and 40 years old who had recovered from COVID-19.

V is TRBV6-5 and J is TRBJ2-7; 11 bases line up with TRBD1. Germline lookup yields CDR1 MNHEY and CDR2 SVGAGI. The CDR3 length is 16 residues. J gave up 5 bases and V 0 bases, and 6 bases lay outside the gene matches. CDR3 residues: CASSYSRTGGRNEQYF. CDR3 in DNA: TGTGCCAGCAGTTACTCTAGGACAGGGGGCAGAAACGAGCAGTACTTC.

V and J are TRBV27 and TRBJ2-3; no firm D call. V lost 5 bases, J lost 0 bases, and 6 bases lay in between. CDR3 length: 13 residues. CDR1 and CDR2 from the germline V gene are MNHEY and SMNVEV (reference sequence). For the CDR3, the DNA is TGTGCCAGCAGTCTAAAAAGCACAGATACGCAGTATTTT. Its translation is CASSLKSTDTQYF.

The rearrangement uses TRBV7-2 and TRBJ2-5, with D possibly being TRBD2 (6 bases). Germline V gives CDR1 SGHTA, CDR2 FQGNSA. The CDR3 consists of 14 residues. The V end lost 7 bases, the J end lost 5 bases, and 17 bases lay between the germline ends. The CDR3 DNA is TGTGCCAGCACCTGGGGGACTCCTGGGGAGACCCAGTACTTC. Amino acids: CASTWGTPGETQYF.

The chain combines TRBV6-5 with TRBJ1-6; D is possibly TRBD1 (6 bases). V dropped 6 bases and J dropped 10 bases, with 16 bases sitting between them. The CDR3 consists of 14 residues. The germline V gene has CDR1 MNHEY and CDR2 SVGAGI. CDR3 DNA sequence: TGTGCCAGCAGACGGAGGACAGAAGGCTCACCCCTCCACTTT. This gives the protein CASRRRTEGSPLHF.

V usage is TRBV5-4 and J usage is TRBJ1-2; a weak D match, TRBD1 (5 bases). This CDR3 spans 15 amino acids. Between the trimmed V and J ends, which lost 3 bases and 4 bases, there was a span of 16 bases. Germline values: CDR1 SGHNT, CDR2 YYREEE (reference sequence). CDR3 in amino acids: CASSSGGKSIYGYTF. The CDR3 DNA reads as TGTGCCAGCAGCTCGGGGGGGAAGTCTATCTATGGCTACACCTTC.

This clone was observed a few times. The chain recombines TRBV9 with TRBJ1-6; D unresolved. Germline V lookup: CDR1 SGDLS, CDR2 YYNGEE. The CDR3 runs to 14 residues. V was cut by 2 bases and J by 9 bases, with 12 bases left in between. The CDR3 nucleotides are TGTGCCAGCAGCGTTTCAGGATCCGGTTCACCCCTCCACTTT. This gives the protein CASSVSGSGSPLHF.

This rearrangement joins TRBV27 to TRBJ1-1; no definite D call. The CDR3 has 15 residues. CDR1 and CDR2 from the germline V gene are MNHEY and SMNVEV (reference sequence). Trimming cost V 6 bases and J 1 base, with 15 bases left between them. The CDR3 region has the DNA TGTGCCAGCAGCGCAATTATGGCCTGGAACACTGAAGCTTTCTTT. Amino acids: CASSAIMAWNTEAFF.

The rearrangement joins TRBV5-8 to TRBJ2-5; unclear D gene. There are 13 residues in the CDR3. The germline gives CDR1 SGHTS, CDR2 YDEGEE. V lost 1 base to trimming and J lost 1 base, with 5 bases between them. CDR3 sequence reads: CASSLRLQETQYF. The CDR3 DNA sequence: TGTGCCAGCAGCTTGCGACTCCAAGAGACCCAGTACTTC.

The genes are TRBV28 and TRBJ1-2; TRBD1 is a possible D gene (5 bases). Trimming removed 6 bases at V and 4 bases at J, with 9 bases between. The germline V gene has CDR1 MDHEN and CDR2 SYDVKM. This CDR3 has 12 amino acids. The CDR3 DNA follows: TGTGCCAGCAGGGGGCGGCCCTATGGCTACACCTTC. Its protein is CASRGRPYGYTF.

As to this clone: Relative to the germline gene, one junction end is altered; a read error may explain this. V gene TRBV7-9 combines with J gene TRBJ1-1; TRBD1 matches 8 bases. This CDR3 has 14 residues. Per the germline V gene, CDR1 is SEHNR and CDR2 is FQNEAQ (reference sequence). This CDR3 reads CASSLRTGNAEAFF. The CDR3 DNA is TGTGCCAGCAGCTTAAGGACAGGGAACGCTGAAGCTTTCTTT.

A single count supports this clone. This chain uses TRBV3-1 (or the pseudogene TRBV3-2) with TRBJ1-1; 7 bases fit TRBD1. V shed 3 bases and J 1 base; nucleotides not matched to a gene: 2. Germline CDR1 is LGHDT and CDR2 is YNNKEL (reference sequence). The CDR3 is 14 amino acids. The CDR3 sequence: CASSHGTANTEAFF. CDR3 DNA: TGTGCCAGCAGCCACGGGACAGCGAACACTGAAGCTTTCTTT.

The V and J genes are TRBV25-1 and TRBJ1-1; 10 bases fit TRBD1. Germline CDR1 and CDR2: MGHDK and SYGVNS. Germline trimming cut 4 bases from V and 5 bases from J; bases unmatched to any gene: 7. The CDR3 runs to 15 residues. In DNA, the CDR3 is TGTGCCAGCAGTGCCCCCGGGACAGGGGTTACTGAAGCTTTCTTT. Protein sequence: CASSAPGTGVTEAFF. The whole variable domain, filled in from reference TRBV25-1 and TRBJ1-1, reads EADIYQTPRYLVIGTGKKITLECSQTMGHDKMYWYQQDPGMELHLIHYSYGVNSTEKGDLSSESTVSRIRTEHFPLTLESARPSHTSQYLCASSAPGTGVTEAFFGQGTRLTVV.

Here the CDR3 reads CASSPINLPRGNGNTIYF. The DNA of the CDR3 is TGTGCCAGCTCACCAATAAATCTCCCGCGGGGGAATGGAAACACCATATATTTT. J is TRBJ1-3 and V is TRBV18; D may be TRBD1 (5 bases). The CDR3 consists of 18 residues. Germline V gene sequence: CDR1 KGHSH, CDR2 LQKENI. Trimming took off 2 bases at V and 3 bases at J, with 20 bases between the two ends.

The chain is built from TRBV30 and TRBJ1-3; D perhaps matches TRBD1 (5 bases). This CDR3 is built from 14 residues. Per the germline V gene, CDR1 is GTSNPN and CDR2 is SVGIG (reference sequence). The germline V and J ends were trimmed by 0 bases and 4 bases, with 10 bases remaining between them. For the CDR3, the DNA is TGTGCCTGGAGTGTAATGTCAGGGGGAAACACCATATATTTT. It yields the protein CAWSVMSGGNTIYF.